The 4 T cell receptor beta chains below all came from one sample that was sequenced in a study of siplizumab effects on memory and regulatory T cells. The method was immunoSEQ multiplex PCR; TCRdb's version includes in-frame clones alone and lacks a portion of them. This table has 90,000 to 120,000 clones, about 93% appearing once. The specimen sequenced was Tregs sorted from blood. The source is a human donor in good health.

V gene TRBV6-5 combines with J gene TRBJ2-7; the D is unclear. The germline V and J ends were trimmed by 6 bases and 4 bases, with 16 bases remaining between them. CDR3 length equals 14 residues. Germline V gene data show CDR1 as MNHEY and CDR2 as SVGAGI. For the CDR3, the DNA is TGTGCCAGCAGCTCGATGGGCCAAGGTTACGAGCAGTACTTC. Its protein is CASSSMGQGYEQYF.

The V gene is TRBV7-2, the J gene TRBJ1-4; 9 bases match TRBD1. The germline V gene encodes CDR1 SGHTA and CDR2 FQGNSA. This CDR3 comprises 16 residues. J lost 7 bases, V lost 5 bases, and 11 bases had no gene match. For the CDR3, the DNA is TGTGCCAGCAGCCCCCAGGCACAGGGGGCCAGTGAAAAACTGTTTTTT. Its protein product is CASSPQAQGASEKLFF.

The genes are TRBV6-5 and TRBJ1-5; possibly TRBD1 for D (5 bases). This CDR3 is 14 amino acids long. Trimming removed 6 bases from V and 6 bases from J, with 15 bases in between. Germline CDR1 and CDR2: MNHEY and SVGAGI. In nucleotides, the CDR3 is TGTGCCAGCAGAGGGACGGTTCGGGGTCAGCCCCAGCATTTT. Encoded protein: CASRGTVRGQPQHF.

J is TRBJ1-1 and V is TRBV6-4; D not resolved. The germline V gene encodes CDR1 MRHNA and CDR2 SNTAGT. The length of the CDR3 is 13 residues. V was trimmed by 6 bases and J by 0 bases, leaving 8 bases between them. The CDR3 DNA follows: TGTGCCAGCAGCGAAACCGTGAACACTGAAGCTTTCTTT. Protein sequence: CASSETVNTEAFF.